This T cell receptor (beta chain) was documented in a study of T cell responses to AZD1222 COVID-19 vaccine. Comments on this clone: Its specificity is not known.

Study-level points and caveats: Scientists sampled the repertoires only once the peak T cell response had passed. Researchers report vaccine-associated CD4 TCRs spanning spike, with dominance at 160-218 and 743-854.

Repertoires were generated with immunoSEQ multiplex PCR, while TCRdb's copy carries only in-frame clones and drops some. The sample includes some 170,000 clones, approximately 91% seen only once; the top ten take 1.6%. Germline CDR1 is SGHVS and CDR2 is FQNEAQ. CDR3 length equals 16 residues. The germline V and J ends were trimmed by 1 base and 6 bases, with 18 bases remaining between them. This rearrangement joins TRBV7-8 to TRBJ1-2; D gene ambiguous. The sequencing here drew on peripheral blood, taken on day 0 of AZD1222 vaccination. This receptor was obtained from an adult in good health. The CDR3 here is CASSLGEGRRADGYTF. DNA of the CDR3: TGTGCCAGCAGCTTAGGAGAGGGTCGGAGGGCAGATGGCTACACCTTC.